This TCR beta chain was identified in a study of blood T cell repertoires in COVID-19. Study information: COVID-19 samples, acute and convalescent, were from the United States, Italy and Spain.

The V and J ends lost 3 bases and 2 bases respectively, with 13 bases between them. This CDR3 contains 15 residues. Per germline, CDR1 MDHEN and CDR2 SYDVKM. Repertoires were generated with immunoSEQ multiplex PCR, while TCRdb's copy carries only in-frame clones and drops some. This sample has about 160,000 clones; approximately 81% occur once, and the top ten carry about 1%. V is TRBV28 and J is TRBJ1-1; D gene uncertain. Material: peripheral blood. The origin of this receptor is a man aged 40-55 years with acute or convalescent COVID-19. CDR3 sequence reads: CASSLLSEYNTEAFF. The DNA for the CDR3 is TGTGCCAGCAGTTTGCTTTCGGAGTATAACACTGAAGCTTTCTTT.